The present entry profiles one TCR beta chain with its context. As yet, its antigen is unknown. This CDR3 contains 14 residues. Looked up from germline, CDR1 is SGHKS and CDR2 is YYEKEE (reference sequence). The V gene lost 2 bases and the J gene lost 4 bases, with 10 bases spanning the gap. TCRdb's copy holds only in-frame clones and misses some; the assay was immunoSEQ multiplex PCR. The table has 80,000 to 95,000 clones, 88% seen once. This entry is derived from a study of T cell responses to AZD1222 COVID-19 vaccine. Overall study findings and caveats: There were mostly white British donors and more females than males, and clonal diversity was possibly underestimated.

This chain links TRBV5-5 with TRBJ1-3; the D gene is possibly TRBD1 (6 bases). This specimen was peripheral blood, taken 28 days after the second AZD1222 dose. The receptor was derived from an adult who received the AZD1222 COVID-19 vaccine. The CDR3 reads CASSLGGMGNTIYF. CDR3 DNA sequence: TGTGCCAGCAGCTTAGGGGGAATGGGAAACACCATATATTTT. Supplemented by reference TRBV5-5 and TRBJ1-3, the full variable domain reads DAGVTQSPTHLIKTRGQQVTLRCSPISGHKSVSWYQQVLGQGPQFIFQYYEKEERGRGNFPDRFSARQFPNYSSELNVNALLLGDSALYLCASSLGGMGNTIYFGEGSWLTVV.